This entry describes one T cell receptor beta chain. The data stem from a study of blood T cell repertoires in COVID-19. The V segment lost 8 bases and the J segment 2 bases; nucleotides outside the gene matches: 4. CDR1 MDHEN and CDR2 SYDVKM come from the germline V gene. The length of the CDR3 is 13 residues. The data were produced by immunoSEQ multiplex PCR, yet TCRdb's version contains in-frame clones alone and is incomplete. Here the sample spans some 300,000 clones, around 92% being singletons. The sequenced material came from PBMCs or T cells enriched from blood (not recorded which). V gene TRBV28 combines with J gene TRBJ2-7; 9 bases fit TRBD1. This TCR was recovered from a woman aged 45-65 years who had been exposed to COVID-19. CDR3 bases: TGTGCCAGCCACGGACAGGGGACCTACGAGCAGTACTTC. Translation: CASHGQGTYEQYF.